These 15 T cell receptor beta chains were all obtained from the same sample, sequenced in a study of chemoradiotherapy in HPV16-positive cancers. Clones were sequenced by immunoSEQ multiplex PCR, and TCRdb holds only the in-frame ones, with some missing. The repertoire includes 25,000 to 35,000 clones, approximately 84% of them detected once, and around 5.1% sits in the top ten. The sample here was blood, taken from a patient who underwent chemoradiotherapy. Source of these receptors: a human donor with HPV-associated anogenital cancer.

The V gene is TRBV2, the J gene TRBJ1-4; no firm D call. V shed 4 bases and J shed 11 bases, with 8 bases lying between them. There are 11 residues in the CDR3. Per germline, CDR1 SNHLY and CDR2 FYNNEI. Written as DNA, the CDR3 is TGTGCCAGCAGTGGGGGAGAGAAACTGTTTTTT. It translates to CASSGGEKLFF.

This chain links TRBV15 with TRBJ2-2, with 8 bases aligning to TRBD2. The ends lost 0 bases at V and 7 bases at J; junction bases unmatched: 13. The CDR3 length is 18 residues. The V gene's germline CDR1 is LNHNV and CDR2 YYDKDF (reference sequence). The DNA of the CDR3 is TGTGCCACCAGCAGAGAGATTAGCGGGGCGGCATCCGGCGGGGAGCTGTTTTTT. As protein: CATSREISGAASGGELFF. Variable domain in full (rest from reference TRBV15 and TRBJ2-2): DAMVIQNPRYQVTQFGKPVTLSCSQTLNHNVMYWYQQKSSQAPKLLFHYYDKDFNNEADTPDNFQSRRPNTSFCFLDIRSPGLGDTAMYLCATSREISGAASGGELFFGEGSRLTVL.

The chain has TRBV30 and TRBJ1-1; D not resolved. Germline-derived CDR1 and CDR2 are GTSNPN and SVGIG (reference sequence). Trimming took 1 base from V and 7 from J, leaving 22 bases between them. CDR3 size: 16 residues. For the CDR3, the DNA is TGTGCCTGGAGTGCCCCGGCCCCTAAACTCAAACTTGAAGCTTTCTTT. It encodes CAWSAPAPKLKLEAFF.

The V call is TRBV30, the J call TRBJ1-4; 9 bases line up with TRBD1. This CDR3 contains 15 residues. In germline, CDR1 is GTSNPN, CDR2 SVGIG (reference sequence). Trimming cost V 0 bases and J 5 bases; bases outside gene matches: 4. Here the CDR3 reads CAWSVRQGVNEKLFF. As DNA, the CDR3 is TGTGCCTGGAGTGTTCGACAGGGGGTAAATGAAAAACTGTTTTTT.

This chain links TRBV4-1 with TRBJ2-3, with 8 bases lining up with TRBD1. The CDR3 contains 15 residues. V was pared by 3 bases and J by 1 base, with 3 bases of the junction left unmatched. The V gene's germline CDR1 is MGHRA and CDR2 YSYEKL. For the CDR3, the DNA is TGCGCCAGCAGCCACTCGGGACAGGGCACAGATACGCAGTATTTT. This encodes CASSHSGQGTDTQYF.

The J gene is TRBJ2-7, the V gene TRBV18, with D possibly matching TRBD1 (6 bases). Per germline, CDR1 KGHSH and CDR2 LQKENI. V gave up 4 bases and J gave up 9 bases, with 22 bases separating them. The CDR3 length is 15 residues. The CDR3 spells CASSLFWDTPRVQYF. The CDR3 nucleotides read TGTGCCAGCTCACTGTTCTGGGACACCCCGAGGGTGCAGTACTTC.

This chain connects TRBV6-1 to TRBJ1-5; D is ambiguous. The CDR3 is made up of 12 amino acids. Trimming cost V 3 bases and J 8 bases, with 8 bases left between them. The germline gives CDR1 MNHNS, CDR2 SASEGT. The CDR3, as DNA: TGTGCCAGCAGTGAGATTGGGGAGCCCCAGCATTTT. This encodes CASSEIGEPQHF.

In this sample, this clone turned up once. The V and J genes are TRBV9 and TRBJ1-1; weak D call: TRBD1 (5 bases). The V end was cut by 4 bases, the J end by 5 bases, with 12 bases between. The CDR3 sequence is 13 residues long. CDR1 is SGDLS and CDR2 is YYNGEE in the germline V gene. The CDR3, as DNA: TGTGCCAGCAGCCGTGGGGCGGGGACTGAAGCTTTCTTT. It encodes CASSRGAGTEAFF.

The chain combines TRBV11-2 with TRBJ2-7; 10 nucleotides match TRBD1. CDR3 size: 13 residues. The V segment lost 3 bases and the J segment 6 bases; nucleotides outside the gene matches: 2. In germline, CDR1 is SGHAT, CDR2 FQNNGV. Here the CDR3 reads CASSLGDRGEQYF. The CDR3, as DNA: TGTGCCAGCAGCTTGGGGGACAGGGGCGAGCAGTACTTC. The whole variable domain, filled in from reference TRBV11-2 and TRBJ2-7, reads EAGVAQSPRYKIIEKRQSVAFWCNPISGHATLYWYQQILGQGPKLLIQFQNNGVVDDSQLPKDRFSAERLKGVDSTLKIQPAKLEDSAVYLCASSLGDRGEQYFGPGTRLTVT.

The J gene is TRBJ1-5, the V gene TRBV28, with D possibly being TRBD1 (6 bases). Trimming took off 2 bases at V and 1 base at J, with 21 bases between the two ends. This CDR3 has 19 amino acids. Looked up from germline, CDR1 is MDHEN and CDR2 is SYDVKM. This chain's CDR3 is CASSLPLWGAVLSNQPQHF. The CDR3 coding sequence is TGTGCCAGCAGTTTACCCCTCTGGGGGGCAGTCCTAAGCAATCAGCCCCAGCATTTT. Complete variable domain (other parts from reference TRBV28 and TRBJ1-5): DVKVTQSSRYLVKRTGEKVFLECVQDMDHENMFWYRQDPGLGLRLIYFSYDVKMKEKGDIPEGYSVSREKKERFSLILESASTNQTSMYLCASSLPLWGAVLSNQPQHFGDGTRLSIL.

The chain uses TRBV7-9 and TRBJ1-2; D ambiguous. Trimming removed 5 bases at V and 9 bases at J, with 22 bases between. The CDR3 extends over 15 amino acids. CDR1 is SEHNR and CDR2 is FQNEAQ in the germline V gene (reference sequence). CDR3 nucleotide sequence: TGTGCCAGCAGCCTTCCCTTGGTAGGATCTACTAGCTACACCTTC. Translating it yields CASSLPLVGSTSYTF. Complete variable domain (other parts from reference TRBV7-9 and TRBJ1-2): DTGVSQNPRHKITKRGQNVTFRCDPISEHNRLYWYRQTLGQGPEFLTYFQNEAQLEKSRLLSDRFSAERPKGSFSTLEIQRTEQGDSAMYLCASSLPLVGSTSYTFGSGTRLTVV.

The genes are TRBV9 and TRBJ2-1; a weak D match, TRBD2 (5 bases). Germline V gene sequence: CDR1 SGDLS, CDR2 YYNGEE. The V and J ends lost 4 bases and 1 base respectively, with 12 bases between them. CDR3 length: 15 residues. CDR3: CASSKDWKSYNEQFF. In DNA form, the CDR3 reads TGTGCCAGCAGCAAGGACTGGAAATCCTACAATGAGCAGTTCTTC.

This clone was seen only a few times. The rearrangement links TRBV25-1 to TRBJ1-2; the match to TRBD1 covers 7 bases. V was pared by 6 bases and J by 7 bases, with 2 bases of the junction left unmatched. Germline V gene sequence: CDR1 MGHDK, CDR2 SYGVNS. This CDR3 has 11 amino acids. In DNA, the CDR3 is TGTGCCAGCAGAACAGGGGTTGGCTACACCTTC. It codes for CASRTGVGYTF.

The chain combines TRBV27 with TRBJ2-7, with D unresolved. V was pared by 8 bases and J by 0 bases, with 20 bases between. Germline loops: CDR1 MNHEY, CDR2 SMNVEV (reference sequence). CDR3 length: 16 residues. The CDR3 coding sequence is TGTGCCAGCGGAAGTGACGGGCAGATGAGCTCCTACGAGCAGTACTTC. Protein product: CASGSDGQMSSYEQYF.

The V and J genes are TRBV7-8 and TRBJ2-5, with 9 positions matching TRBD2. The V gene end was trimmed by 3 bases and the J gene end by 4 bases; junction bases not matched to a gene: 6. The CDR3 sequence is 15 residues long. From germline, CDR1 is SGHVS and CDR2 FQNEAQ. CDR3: CASSFEGTSTETQYF. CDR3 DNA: TGTGCCAGCAGCTTCGAAGGGACTAGCACAGAGACCCAGTACTTC.